This is a list of T cell receptor beta chains from one sample in a study of spatial heterogeneity in lung cancer. TCRdb reanalysed the 5' RACE reads using MiXCR and keeps one entry per CDR3 protein. The sample lists more than 20,000 distinct CDR3 sequences, about 4.7% occurring once. Material: PBMCs, obtained at surgery. These receptors were taken from a male donor with early-stage non-small cell lung cancer. CDR3s include the opening cysteine and the closing phenylalanine or tryptophan. A D gene is named only where the DNA matches it firmly. Size is stated for part of the rows, as once, few or many counts, or as a class when the clone is expanded.

j_gene	abundance	d_gene	v_gene	CDR3nt	CDR3aa
TRBJ2-3	NA	NA	TRBV27	TGTGCCAGCAGTCATCAATTCAAGGCAAGTGATACGCAGTATTTT	CASSHQFKASDTQYF
TRBJ2-1	many	NA	TRBV28	TGTGCCAGCAGTCCTCCCGGGAGCTTCAATGAGCAGTTCTTC	CASSPPGSFNEQFF
TRBJ2-3	many	NA	TRBV7-2	TGTGCCAGCAGCCCCAGGACAGATACGCAGTATTTT	CASSPRTDTQYF
TRBJ2-1	many	NA	TRBV7-9	TGTGCCAGCAGCTTAAAGGGTGAGCAGTTCTTC	CASSLKGEQFF
TRBJ1-3	many	NA	TRBV28	TGTGCCAGCAGTTCGCGTGGGGGAGGTGGAAACACCATATATTTT	CASSSRGGGGNTIYF
TRBJ2-5	NA	TRBD1	TRBV18	TGTGCCAGCTCATCGGGACAGGGGCAAGAGACCCAGTACTTC	CASSSGQGQETQYF
TRBJ2-4	many	TRBD1	TRBV6-6	TGTGCCAGCAGTTCCATGACAGGGGGTCTAGCCAAAAACATTCAGTACTTC	CASSSMTGGLAKNIQYF
TRBJ2-2	many	NA	TRBV28	TGTGCCAGCAGTTTATCTTCCTCCCTCAACACCGGGGAGCTGTTTTTT	CASSLSSSLNTGELFF
TRBJ2-7	few	NA	TRBV11-2	TGTGCCAGCAGCTCCCTAAACGACGCCTACGAGCAGTACTTC	CASSSLNDAYEQYF
TRBJ1-2	many	NA	TRBV7-9	TGTGCCAGCGGGCGGACAGCCCCCGCGGGCTACACCTTC	CASGRTAPAGYTF
TRBJ2-7	many	TRBD1	TRBV6-2/TRBV6-3	TGTGCCAGCAGTTACTTAGGACAGGGCTACGAGCAGTACTTC	CASSYLGQGYEQYF
TRBJ2-5	many	NA	TRBV28	TGTGCCAGCAGTTTCGGCGAGACCCAGTACTTC	CASSFGETQYF
TRBJ1-5	NA	NA	TRBV15	TGTGCCACCAGCACCGAGGGAGTTAGCAATCAGCCCCAGCATTTT	CATSTEGVSNQPQHF
TRBJ2-1	many	NA	TRBV11-1	TGTGCCAGCAGCTTAAGTAGGCTCGATGAGCAGTTCTTC	CASSLSRLDEQFF
TRBJ2-7	many	NA	TRBV11-2	TGTGCCAGCAGCTTAGAGGTCTCCTACGAGCAGTACTTC	CASSLEVSYEQYF
TRBJ2-1	many	TRBD2	TRBV11-3	TGTGCCAGCAGCTTCGGACTAGCGGACTACAATGAGCAGCTCTTC	CASSFGLADYNEQLF
TRBJ2-1	many	NA	TRBV4-2	TGTGCCAGCAGCCAAGAATGGCAGGGTCATGAGCAGTTCTTC	CASSQEWQGHEQFF
TRBJ1-1	NA	NA	TRBV6-2/TRBV6-3	TGTGCCACCCTAAGCGCTTTATGGGGTACTGAAGCTTTCTTT	CATLSALWGTEAFF
TRBJ2-1	many	TRBD1	TRBV5-1	TGCGCCAGCAGCTTGGGACAGGGTCAGGGACGCTTC	CASSLGQGQGRF
TRBJ1-6	many	NA	TRBV7-2	TGTGCCAGCAGCTTAGCCAGGGGATATTTTTCACCCCTCCACTTT	CASSLARGYFSPLHF
TRBJ2-1	many	TRBD2	TRBV7-2	TGTGCCAGCAGCTTCAGCGGGACGTCCTACAATGAGCAGTTCTTC	CASSFSGTSYNEQFF
TRBJ1-1	few	NA	TRBV28	TGTGCCATCTCTTCAATGGGGGGCACTGAAGCTTTCTTT	CAISSMGGTEAFF
TRBJ2-7	few	TRBD2	TRBV6-4	TGTGCCAGCAATCCCCCGGGACTAGCGGGTCCTTACGAGCAGTACTTC	CASNPPGLAGPYEQYF
TRBJ2-3	few	NA	TRBV11-2	TGTGCCAGCAGCTTCTCTAGCGTCACAGATACGCAGTATTTT	CASSFSSVTDTQYF
TRBJ2-4	many	NA	TRBV20-1	TGCAGTGCTGGACAGGCCAAAAACATTCAGTACTTC	CSAGQAKNIQYF
TRBJ1-4	many	NA	TRBV5-4	TGTGCCAGCAGCCTTCGCCACGGGCGCGGTAATGAAAAACTGTTTTTT	CASSLRHGRGNEKLFF
TRBJ1-5	many	NA	TRBV18	TGTGCCAGCTCACCAGGGGGCATTGGCAATCAGCCCCAGCATTTT	CASSPGGIGNQPQHF
TRBJ1-4	many	NA	TRBV3-1	TGTGCCAGCAGCCAACCTCAGGGATCGGATGAAAAACTGTTTTTT	CASSQPQGSDEKLFF
TRBJ2-1	many	TRBD2	TRBV28	TGTGCCAGCAGTGAGCGGGGGGGCCAAGAACTTCACAATGAGCAGTTCTTC	CASSERGGQELHNEQFF
TRBJ2-7	medium-sized	TRBD2	TRBV4-1	TGCGCCAGCAGCCAAGATCTAGCGGGAAACTACGAGCAGTACTTC	CASSQDLAGNYEQYF
TRBJ2-7	many	TRBD1	TRBV18	TGTGCCAGCTCACAACAGACAGGGGGGTACGACGAGCAGTACTTC	CASSQQTGGYDEQYF
TRBJ2-1	many	NA	TRBV20-1	TGCAGTGCTAGGGCCGGTTACAATGAGCAGTTCTTC	CSARAGYNEQFF
TRBJ2-5	few	NA	TRBV7-2	TGTGCCAGCAGCTTCACACAGGGAGGAGAGACCCAGTACTTC	CASSFTQGGETQYF
TRBJ1-6	many	NA	TRBV7-2	TGTGCCAGCAGCTCGCAAAGTGGCTATTCACCCCTCCACTTT	CASSSQSGYSPLHF
TRBJ1-2	many	NA	TRBV20-1	TGCAGTGCTGGGGGACCCGTTGGCTACACCTTC	CSAGGPVGYTF
TRBJ1-1	many	TRBD1	TRBV27	TGTGCCAGCAGTGGACAGGAGAACACTGAAGCTTTCTTT	CASSGQENTEAFF
TRBJ2-7	many	TRBD2	TRBV7-6	TGTGCCAGCAGCTTACGGCCTAGCGGGAGGGCCTACGAGCAGTACTTC	CASSLRPSGRAYEQYF
TRBJ2-7	many	NA	TRBV5-5	TGTGCCAGCAGCTCCCGGGGACATCACGAGCAGTACTTC	CASSSRGHHEQYF
TRBJ2-3	NA	NA	TRBV20-1	TGCAGTGGGTTGACAGATACGCAGTATTTT	CSGLTDTQYF
TRBJ1-2	many	NA	TRBV12-3/TRBV12-4	TGTGCCAGCAGTTTGTTGGGGGCGCGGGGCTACACCTTC	CASSLLGARGYTF